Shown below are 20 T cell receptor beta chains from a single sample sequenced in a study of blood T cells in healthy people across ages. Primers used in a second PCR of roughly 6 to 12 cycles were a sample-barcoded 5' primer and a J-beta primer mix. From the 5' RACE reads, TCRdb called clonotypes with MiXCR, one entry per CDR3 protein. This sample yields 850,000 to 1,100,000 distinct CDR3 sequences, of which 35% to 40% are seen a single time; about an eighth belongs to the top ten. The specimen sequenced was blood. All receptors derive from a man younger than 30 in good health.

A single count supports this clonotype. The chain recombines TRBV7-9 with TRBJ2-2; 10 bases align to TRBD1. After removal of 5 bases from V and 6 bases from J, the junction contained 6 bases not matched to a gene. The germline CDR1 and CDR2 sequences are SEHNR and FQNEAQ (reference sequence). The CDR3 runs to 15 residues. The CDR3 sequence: CASSVGQGNAGELFF. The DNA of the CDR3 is TGTGCCAGCAGCGTGGGACAGGGGAATGCCGGGGAGCTGTTTTTT. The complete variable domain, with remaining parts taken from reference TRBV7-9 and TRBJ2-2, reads DTGVSQNPRHKITKRGQNVTFRCDPISEHNRLYWYRQTLGQGPEFLTYFQNEAQLEKSRLLSDRFSAERPKGSFSTLEIQRTEQGDSAMYLCASSVGQGNAGELFFGEGSRLTVL.

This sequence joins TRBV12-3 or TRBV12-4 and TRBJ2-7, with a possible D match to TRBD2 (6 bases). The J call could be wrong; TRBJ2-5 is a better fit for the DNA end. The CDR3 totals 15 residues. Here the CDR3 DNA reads TGTGCCAGCAGTTTTACTCGGCGGGAACAAGAGACCCAGTACTTC. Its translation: CASSFTRREQETQYF.

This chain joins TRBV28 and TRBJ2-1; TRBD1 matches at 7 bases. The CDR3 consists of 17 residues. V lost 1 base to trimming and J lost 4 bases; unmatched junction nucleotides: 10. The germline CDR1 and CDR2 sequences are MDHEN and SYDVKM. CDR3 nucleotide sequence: TGTGCCAGCAGTTTATCTACAGGGGCCAACGTTTACAATGAGCAGTTCTTC. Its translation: CASSLSTGANVYNEQFF.

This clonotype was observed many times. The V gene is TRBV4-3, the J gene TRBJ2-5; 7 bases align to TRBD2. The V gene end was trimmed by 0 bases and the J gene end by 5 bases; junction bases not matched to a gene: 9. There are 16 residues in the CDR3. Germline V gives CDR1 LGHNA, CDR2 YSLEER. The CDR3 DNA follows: TGCGCCAGCAGCCAAGATCTCGGGACTACCAGGGAGACCCAGTACTTC. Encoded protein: CASSQDLGTTRETQYF.

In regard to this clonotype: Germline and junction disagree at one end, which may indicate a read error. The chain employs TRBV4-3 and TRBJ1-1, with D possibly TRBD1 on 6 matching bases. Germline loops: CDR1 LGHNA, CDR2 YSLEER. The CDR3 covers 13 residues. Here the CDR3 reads CASSRDRNSEAFF. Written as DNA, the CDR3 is TGCGCCAGCAGCCGAGACAGGAACTCTGAAGCTTTCTTT.

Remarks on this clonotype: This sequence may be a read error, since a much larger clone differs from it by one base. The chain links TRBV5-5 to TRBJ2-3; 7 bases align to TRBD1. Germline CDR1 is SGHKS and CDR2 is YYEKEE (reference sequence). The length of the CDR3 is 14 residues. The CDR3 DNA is TGTGCCAGCAGCTCGACACAGGGGACAGATGCGCAGTATTTT. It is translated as CASSSTQGTDAQYF.

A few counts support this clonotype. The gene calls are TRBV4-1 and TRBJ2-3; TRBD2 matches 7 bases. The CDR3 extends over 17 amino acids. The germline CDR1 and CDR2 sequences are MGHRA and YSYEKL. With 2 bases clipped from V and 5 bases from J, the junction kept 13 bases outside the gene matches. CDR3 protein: CASSQTPGGGEGDTQYF. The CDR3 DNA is TGCGCCAGCAGCCAAACACCCGGCGGGGGAGAAGGAGATACGCAGTATTTT.

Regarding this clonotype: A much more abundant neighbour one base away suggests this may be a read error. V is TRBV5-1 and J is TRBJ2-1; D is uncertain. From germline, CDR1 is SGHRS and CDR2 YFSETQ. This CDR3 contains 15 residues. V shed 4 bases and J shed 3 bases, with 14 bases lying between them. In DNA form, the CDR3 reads TGCGCCAGCAGCCTCTCGTGCGCCGACTACAATGAGCAGTTCTTC. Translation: CASSLSCADYNEQFF.

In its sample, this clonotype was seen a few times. As DNA, the CDR3 is TGTGCCAGCAGATTAGGACTAGCGGGGGGGTACGAGCAGTACTTC. It yields the protein CASRLGLAGGYEQYF. The rearrangement links TRBV2 to TRBJ2-7; 15 bases match TRBD2. V lost 6 bases, J lost 4 bases, and 4 bases stayed unmatched. The CDR3 spans 15 residues. The germline V gene encodes CDR1 SNHLY and CDR2 FYNNEI.

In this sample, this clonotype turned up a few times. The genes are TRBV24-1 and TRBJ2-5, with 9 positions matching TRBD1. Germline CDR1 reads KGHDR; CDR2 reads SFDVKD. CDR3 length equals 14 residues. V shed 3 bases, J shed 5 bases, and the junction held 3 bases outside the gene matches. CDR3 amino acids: CATSDQQGAETQYF. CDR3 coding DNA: TGTGCCACCAGTGATCAACAGGGGGCTGAGACCCAGTACTTC.

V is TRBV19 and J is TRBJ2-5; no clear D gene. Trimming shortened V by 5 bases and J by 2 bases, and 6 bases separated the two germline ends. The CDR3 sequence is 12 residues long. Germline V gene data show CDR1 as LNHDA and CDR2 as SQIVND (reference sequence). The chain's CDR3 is CASSHQQETQYF. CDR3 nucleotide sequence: TGTGCCAGTAGTCATCAACAAGAGACCCAGTACTTC.

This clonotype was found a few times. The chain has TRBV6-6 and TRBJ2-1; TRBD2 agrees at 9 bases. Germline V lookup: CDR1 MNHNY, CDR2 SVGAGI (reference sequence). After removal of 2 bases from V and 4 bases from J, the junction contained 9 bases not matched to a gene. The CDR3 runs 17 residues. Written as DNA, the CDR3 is TGTGCCAGCAGTTACCCTATGGCGGGGGGGATATACAATGAGCAGTTCTTC. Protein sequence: CASSYPMAGGIYNEQFF.

In DNA form, the CDR3 reads TGTGCCAGCAGTTACGACGGGGTCGGCTACACCTTC. This sequence encodes CASSYDGVGYTF. The rearrangement joins TRBV6-6 to TRBJ1-2, with D unclear. CDR3 length: 12 amino acids. V was trimmed by 2 bases and J by 8 bases, leaving 9 bases between them. Germline V lookup: CDR1 MNHNY, CDR2 SVGAGI (reference sequence).

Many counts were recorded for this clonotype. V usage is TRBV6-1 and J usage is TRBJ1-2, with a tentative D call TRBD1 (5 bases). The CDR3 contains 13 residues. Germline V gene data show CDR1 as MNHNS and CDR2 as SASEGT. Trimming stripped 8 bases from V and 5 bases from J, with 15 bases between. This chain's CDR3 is CASVPGSNYGYTF. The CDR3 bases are TGTGCCAGCGTACCAGGGTCGAATTATGGCTACACCTTC.

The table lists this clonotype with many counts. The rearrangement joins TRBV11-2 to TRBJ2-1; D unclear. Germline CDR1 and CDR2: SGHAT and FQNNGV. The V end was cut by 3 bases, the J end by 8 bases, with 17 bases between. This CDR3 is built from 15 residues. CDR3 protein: CASSFSQNPGYEQFF. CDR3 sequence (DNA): TGTGCCAGCAGCTTTAGCCAAAATCCGGGCTATGAGCAGTTCTTC.

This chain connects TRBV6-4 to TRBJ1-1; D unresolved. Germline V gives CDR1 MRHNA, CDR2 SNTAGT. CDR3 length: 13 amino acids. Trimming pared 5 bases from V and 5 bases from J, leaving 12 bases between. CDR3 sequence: CASSREVRTEAFF. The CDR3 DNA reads TGTGCCAGCAGTAGGGAAGTGAGAACTGAAGCTTTCTTT.

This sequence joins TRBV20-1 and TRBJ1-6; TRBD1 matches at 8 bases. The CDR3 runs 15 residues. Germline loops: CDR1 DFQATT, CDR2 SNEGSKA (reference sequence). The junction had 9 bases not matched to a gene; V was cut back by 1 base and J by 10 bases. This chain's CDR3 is CSARGKDRVRSPLHF. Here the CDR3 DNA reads TGCAGTGCTAGAGGAAAGGACAGGGTTAGATCACCCCTCCACTTT.

CDR3 nucleotide sequence: TGCAGTGCTAGAACCGGGACAGGGTTTCAGTCCGAGCAGTACTTC. Translation: CSARTGTGFQSEQYF. J is TRBJ2-7 and V is TRBV20-1; TRBD1 aligns across 9 bases. Germline-derived CDR1 and CDR2 are DFQATT and SNEGSKA (reference sequence). This CDR3 comprises 15 residues. V dropped 2 bases and J dropped 6; count of bases not matched to a gene: 11.

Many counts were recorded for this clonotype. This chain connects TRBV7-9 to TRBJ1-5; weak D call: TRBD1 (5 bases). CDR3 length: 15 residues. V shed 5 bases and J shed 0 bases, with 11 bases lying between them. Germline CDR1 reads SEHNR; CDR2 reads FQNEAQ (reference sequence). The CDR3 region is CASSPSGGSNQPQHF. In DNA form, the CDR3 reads TGTGCCAGCAGCCCCTCTGGGGGTAGCAATCAGCCCCAGCATTTT.

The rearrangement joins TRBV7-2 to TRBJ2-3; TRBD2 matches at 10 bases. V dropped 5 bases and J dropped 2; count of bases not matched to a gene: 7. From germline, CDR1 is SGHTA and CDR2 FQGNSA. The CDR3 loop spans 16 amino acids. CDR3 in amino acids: CASSAFSGGSTDTQYF. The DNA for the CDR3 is TGTGCCAGCAGCGCGTTTAGCGGGGGGTCCACAGATACGCAGTATTTT.